The T cell receptor (beta chain) described here comes from a study of cytotoxic CD8 clonotypes in ibrutinib-treated CLL. Germline CDR1 SGDLS, CDR2 YYNGEE. The CDR3 covers 12 residues. V lost 6 bases and J 5 bases, leaving 10 bases between the germline ends. The method was immunoSEQ multiplex PCR; TCRdb's version includes in-frame clones alone and lacks a portion of them. This repertoire shows around 310,000 clones, roughly 85% found once; its top ten account for about 6.3%. This clonotype was sampled from a human donor with chronic lymphocytic leukemia. The chain links TRBV9 to TRBJ2-3, with D uncertain. This specimen was PBMCs, taken before ibrutinib treatment. The DNA of the CDR3 is TGTGCCAGCACCCAATGGGGAGATACGCAGTATTTT. It specifies CASTQWGDTQYF.